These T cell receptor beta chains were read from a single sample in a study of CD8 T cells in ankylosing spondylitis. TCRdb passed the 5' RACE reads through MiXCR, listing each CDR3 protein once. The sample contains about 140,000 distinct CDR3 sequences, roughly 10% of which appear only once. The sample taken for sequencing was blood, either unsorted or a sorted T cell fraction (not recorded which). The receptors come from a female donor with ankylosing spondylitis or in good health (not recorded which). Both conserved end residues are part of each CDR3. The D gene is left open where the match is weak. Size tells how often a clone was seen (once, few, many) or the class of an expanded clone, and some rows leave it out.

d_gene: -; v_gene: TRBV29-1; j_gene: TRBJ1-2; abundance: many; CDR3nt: TGCAGCGTCATCCTACCGACCTGGGGTGAGGATGGCTACACCTTC; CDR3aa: CSVILPTWGEDGYTF
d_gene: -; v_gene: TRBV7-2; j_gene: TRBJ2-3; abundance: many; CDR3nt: TGTGCCAGCAGCCTGAGCGCGACTAGGAGGGCAGATACGCAGTATTTT; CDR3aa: CASSLSATRRADTQYF
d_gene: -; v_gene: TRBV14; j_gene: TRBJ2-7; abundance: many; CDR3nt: TGTGCCAGCAGCCAAGATGGGACAACAGTATCCTACGAGCAGTACTTC; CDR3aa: CASSQDGTTVSYEQYF
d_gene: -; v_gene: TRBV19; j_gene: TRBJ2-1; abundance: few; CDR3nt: TGTGCCAGTAGTATTGTTCCCTTCGATGAGCAGTTCTTC; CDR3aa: CASSIVPFDEQFF
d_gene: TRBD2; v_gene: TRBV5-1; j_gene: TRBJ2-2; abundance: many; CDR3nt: TGCGCCAGCAGCTCCGGACTAGCGGGACTCACCGGGGAGCTGTTTTTT; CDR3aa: CASSSGLAGLTGELFF
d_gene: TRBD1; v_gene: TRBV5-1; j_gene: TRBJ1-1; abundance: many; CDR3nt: TGCGCCAGCAGCTCCAGGACAGGTGGGAACACTGAAGCTTTCTTT; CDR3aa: CASSSRTGGNTEAFF
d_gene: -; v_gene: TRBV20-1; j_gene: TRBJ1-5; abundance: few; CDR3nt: TGCAGTGCTAGAGATCGGGTGGGCGCCCAGCCCCAGCATTTT; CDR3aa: CSARDRVGAQPQHF
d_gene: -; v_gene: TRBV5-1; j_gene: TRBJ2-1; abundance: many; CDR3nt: TGCGCCAGCAGCTCCGGGACCGATAATGAGCAGTTCTTC; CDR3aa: CASSSGTDNEQFF
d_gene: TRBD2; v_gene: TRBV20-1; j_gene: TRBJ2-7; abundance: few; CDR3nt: TGCAGTGCTAGAGAAGGGACTAGCGGAACCTACGAGCAGTACTTC; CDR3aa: CSAREGTSGTYEQYF
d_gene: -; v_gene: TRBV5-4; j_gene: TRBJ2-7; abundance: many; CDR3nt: TGTGCCAGCAGCTTGAATTGGGGGTCCTACGAGCAGTACTTC; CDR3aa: CASSLNWGSYEQYF
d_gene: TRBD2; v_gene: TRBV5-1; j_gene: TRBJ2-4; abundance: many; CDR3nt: TGCGCCAGCAGCTTAGGCCCCGGGGGGACAGCCAAAAACATTCAGTACTTC; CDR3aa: CASSLGPGGTAKNIQYF
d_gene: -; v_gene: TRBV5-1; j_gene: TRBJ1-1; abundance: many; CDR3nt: TGCGCCAGCAGCTTGGGGGACTTTACAGCGAGATCTTGGGACACTGAAGCTTTCTTT; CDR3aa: CASSLGDFTARSWDTEAFF
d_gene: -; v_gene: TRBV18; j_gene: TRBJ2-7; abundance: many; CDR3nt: TGTGCCAGCTCACCATCGAGGCCCAGCGAGCAGTACTTC; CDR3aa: CASSPSRPSEQYF
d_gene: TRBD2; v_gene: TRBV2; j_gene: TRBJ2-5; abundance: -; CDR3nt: TGTGCCAGCATCGAAGGGTGGCCTAGCGGGTCGTCATTGGAGACCCAGTACTTC; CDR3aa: CASIEGWPSGSSLETQYF
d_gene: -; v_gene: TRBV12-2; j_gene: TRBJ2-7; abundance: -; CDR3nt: TGTGCAAGTCGCTTAGCCCAGGAGCCTTACGAGCAGTACTTC; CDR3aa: CASRLAQEPYEQYF
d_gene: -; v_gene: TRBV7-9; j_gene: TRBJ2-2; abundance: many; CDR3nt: TGTGCCAGCAGCCTAACGGCCGTGAACACCGGGGAGCTGTTTTTT; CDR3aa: CASSLTAVNTGELFF
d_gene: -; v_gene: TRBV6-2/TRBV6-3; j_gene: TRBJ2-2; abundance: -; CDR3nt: TGTGCCAGCAGTTACTCGACGGGGAGGACCGGGGAGCTGTTTTTT; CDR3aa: CASSYSTGRTGELFF
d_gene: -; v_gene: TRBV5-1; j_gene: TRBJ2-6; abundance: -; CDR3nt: TGCGCCAGCAGCTCGCAGGGTCCTGGGGCCAACGTCCTGACTTTC; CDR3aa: CASSSQGPGANVLTF
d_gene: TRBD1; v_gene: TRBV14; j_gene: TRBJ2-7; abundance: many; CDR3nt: TGTGCCAGCAGCCGATGGACAGGGAACGAGCAGTACTTC; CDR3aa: CASSRWTGNEQYF
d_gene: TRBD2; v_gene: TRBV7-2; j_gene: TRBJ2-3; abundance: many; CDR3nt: TGTGCCAGCAGCCAGACTAGCGGAACATTCACAGATACGCAGTATTTT; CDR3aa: CASSQTSGTFTDTQYF
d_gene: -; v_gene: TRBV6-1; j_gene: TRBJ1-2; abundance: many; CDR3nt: TGTGCCTCGACAGCTAAGGGGTTGGGCTATGGCTACACCTTC; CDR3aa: CASTAKGLGYGYTF
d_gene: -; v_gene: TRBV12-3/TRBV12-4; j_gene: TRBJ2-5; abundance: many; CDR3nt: TGTGCCAGCAGCCGACAGACCCAAGAGACCCAGTACTTC; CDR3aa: CASSRQTQETQYF
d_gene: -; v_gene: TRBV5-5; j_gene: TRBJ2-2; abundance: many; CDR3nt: TGTGCCAGCAGTCCCGGCCCGAACACCGGGGAGCTGTTTTTT; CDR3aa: CASSPGPNTGELFF
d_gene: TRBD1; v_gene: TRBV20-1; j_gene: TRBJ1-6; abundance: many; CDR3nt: TGCAGTGCTAGCTTGACAGGGCATAATTCACCCCTCCACTTT; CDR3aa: CSASLTGHNSPLHF
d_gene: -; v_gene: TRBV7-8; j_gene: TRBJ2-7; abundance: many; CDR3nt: TGTGCCAGCAGCTTAGCTTCCTCCGGGACCTCCTACGAGCAGTACTTC; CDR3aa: CASSLASSGTSYEQYF
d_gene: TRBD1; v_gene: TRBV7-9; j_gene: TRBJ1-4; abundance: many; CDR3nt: TGTGCCAGCAGCTTAAGGGGCAAAAGGGACAGGGACGAAAAACTGTTTTTT; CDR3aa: CASSLRGKRDRDEKLFF
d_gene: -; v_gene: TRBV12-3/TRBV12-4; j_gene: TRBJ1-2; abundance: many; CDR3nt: TGTGCCAGCAGTTTAGTCCGGCATGGCTACACCTTC; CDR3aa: CASSLVRHGYTF
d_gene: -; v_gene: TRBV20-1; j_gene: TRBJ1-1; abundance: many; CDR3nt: TGCAGTGCTAGAGATTGGGAGACTGAAGCTTTCTTT; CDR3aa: CSARDWETEAFF
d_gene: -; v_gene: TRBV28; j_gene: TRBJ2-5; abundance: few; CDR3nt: TGTGCCAGCAGTTTATACTGGATAGGTGAGACCCAGTACTTC; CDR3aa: CASSLYWIGETQYF
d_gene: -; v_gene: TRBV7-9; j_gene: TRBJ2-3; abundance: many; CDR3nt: TGTGCCAGCAGCCTTGGGTTCTCAGATACGCAGTATTTT; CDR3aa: CASSLGFSDTQYF
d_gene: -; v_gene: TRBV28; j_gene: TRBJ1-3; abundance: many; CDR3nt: TGTGCCAGCATCCCTAGCTCTGGAAACACCATATATTTT; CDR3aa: CASIPSSGNTIYF
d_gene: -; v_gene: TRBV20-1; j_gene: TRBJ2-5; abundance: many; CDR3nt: TGCAGTGCGCGGCCGGGCCCTTCTCTAGACCAGTACTTC; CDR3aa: CSARPGPSLDQYF
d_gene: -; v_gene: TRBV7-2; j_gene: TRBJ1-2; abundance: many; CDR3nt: TGTGCCAGCAGCTCCCCCTCTCAGTGGGACTATGGCTACACCTTC; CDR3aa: CASSSPSQWDYGYTF
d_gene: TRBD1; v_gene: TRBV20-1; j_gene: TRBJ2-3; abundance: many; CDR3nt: TGCAGTGCAGTAACCCGGGACAGAGACTCCACAGATACGCAGTATTTT; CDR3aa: CSAVTRDRDSTDTQYF
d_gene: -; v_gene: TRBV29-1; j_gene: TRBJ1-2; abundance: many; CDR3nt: TGCAGCGTTGAATTTCTAGGAGGATATGGCTACACCTTC; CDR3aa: CSVEFLGGYGYTF
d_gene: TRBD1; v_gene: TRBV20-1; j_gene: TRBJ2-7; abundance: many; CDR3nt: TGCAGTGCTAGAGATCCCGGACAGGGTCTCACCGAGCAGTACTTC; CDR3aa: CSARDPGQGLTEQYF
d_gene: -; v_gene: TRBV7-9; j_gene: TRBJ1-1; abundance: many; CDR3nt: TGTGCCAGCAGCCGTAGAGACAGTGGCACTGAAGCTTTCTTT; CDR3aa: CASSRRDSGTEAFF
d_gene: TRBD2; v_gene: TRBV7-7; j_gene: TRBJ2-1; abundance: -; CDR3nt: TGTGCCAGCAGCTCTAGCGGGGCGAACTACAATGAGCAGTTCTTC; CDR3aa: CASSSSGANYNEQFF
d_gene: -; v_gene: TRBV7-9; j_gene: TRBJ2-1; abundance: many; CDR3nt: TGTGCCAGCAGCTTAGGACCGAACCCGGGGGCGTTCTTC; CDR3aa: CASSLGPNPGAFF
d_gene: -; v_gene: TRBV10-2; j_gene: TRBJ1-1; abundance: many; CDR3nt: TGCGCCAGCAGATTCGGACAGTCGAACACTGAAGCTTTCTTT; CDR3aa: CASRFGQSNTEAFF
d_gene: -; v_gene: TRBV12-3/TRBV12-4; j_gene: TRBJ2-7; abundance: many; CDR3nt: TGTGCCAGCAGTCCAGGACCAAACCCCTACGAGCAGTACTTC; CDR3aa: CASSPGPNPYEQYF
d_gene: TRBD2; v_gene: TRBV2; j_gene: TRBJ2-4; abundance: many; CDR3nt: TGTGCCAGCAACACCGAATCCCGGGGGGACAACATTCAGTACTTC; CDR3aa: CASNTESRGDNIQYF
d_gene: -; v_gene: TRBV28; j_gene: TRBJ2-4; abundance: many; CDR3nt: TGTGCCAGCAGTTCCCTCGACAGCGCCGGGGCCAAAAACATTCAGTACTTC; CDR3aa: CASSSLDSAGAKNIQYF
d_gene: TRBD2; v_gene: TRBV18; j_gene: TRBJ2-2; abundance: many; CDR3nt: TGTGCCAGCTCACCACGCCACTTAGCGGGAGAATCCGGGGAGCTGTTTTTT; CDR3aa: CASSPRHLAGESGELFF
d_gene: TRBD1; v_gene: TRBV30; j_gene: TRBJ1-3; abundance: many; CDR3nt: TGTGCCTGGACCCGGGACAGGGGTGGAAACACCATATATTTT; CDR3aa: CAWTRDRGGNTIYF
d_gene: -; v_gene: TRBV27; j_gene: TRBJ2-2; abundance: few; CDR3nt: TGTGCCAGCAGTTCCTTGGCGGCGGGACCGCTCACCGGGGAGCTGTTTTTT; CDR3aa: CASSSLAAGPLTGELFF
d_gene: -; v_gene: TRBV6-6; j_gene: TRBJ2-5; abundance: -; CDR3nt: TGTGCCAGCGTAAGGGGACTGAGAGAGACCCAGTACTTC; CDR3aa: CASVRGLRETQYF
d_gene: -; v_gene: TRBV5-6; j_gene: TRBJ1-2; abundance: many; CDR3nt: TGTGCCAGCAGCCTTGAGACTTATGGCTACACCTTC; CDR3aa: CASSLETYGYTF
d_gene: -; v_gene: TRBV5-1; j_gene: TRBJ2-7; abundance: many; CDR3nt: TGCGCCAGCAGCTTGGACGGGCTTGGTTCCTACGAGCAGTACTTC; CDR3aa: CASSLDGLGSYEQYF
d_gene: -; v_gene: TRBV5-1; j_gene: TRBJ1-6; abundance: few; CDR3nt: TGCGCCAGCAGCTTCGACGGGGATTCACCCCTCCACTTT; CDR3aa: CASSFDGDSPLHF
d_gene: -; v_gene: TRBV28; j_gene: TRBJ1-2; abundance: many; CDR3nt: TGTGCCAGCAGTGGAGGGGGGGGCGGCGATGGCTACACCTTC; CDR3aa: CASSGGGGGDGYTF
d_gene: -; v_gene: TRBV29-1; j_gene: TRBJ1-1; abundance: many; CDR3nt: TGCAGCGTGGACCATGAAGCTTTCTTT; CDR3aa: CSVDHEAFF
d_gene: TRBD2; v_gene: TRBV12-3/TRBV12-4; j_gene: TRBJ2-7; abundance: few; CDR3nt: TGTGCCAGCACCCCGACTAGCGGGAGTATGTACGAGCAGTACTTC; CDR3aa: CASTPTSGSMYEQYF
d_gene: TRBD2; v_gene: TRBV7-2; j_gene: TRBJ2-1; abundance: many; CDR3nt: TGTGCCAGCAGCTCTTGGGGCGGGAGGGGTACCAATGAGCAGTTCTTC; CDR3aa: CASSSWGGRGTNEQFF
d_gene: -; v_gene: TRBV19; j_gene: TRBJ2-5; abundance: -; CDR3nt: TGTGCCAGTAGCCGAGGGGTAGTAGCCCAAGAGACCCAGTACTTC; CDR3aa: CASSRGVVAQETQYF
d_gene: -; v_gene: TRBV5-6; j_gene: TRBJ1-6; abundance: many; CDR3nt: TGTGCCAGCAGCTTGAGAGGGAGCTCCTATAATTCACCCCTCCACTTT; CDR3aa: CASSLRGSSYNSPLHF
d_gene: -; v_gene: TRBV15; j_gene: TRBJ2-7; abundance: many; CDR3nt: TGTGCCACCAGCAGCTCACCAGAAGGGGGGAGGGTGCAGTACTTC; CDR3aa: CATSSSPEGGRVQYF
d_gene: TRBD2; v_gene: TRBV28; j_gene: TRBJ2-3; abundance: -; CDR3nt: TGTGTCAGCATGGAGCCCATAGCGGGGGCCACAGATACGCAGTATTTT; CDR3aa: CVSMEPIAGATDTQYF
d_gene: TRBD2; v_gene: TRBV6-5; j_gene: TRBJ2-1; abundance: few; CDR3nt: TGTGCCAGCAGTTACGGTTCATATAGCGGGAACTACAATGAGCAGTTCTTC; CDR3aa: CASSYGSYSGNYNEQFF